This T cell receptor beta chain derives from a study of untreated major depressive disorder. Findings of the study overall: Compared with controls, depressed patients showed more TRBV05-01 (Vbeta 5.1) usage in CD4+ T cells.

Patients were free of psychiatric medication for at least 8 weeks. Roughly 29 ml of blood was drawn into EDTA tubes. After removal of 5 bases from V and 4 bases from J, the junction contained 7 bases not matched to a gene. CDR3 length equals 14 residues. Germline CDR1 and CDR2: GTSNPN and SVGIG (reference sequence). Profiled with immunoSEQ multiplex PCR; TCRdb holds only in-frame clones, not every one. Counted here are under 20,000 clones, 80% to 95% occurring once; the ten biggest clones make up around 0.6%. With respect to this clone: Antigen unknown.

This chain joins TRBV30 and TRBJ1-5; 8 bases agree with TRBD1. Sequenced material: CD4+ T cells from PBMCs. The TCR was taken from a woman aged 40 to 50 with major depressive disorder. CDR3 DNA sequence: TGTGCCTGGTCAGGGACAGGCTGGAATCAGCCCCAGCATTTT. Translating it yields CAWSGTGWNQPQHF. Full variable domain (rest looked up from reference TRBV30 and TRBJ1-5): SQTIHQWPATLVQPVGSPLSLECTVEGTSNPNLYWYRQAAGRGLQLLFYSVGIGQISSEVPQNLSASRPQDRQFILSSKKLLLSDSGFYLCAWSGTGWNQPQHFGDGTRLSIL.